The next 11 T cell receptor beta chains were all read from a single sample in a study of blood T cell repertoires in COVID-19. Assay used: immunoSEQ multiplex PCR; TCRdb lists only in-frame clones, some missing. The sample includes around 300,000 clones, roughly 86% seen only once; the top ten take 2% to 2.5%. The sample consisted of peripheral blood. These TCRs come from a woman in her twenties or thirties who had recovered from COVID-19.

This clone was seen once. The V call is TRBV5-1, the J call TRBJ1-1; no definite D call. The V and J ends lost 0 bases and 1 base respectively, with 10 bases between them. The germline gives CDR1 SGHRS, CDR2 YFSETQ. This CDR3 has 15 amino acids. The CDR3 region has the DNA TGCGCCAGCAGCTTGGCGGAGGGCGGGAACACTGAAGCTTTCTTT. Translation gives CASSLAEGGNTEAFF.

V gene TRBV30 combines with J gene TRBJ2-1; maybe TRBD1 (5 bases). Germline V CDR1 and CDR2: GTSNPN, SVGIG (reference sequence). The CDR3 sequence is 12 residues long. V was cut by 0 bases and J by 12 bases, with 12 bases left in between. CDR3 loop: CAWSVLQVGQFF. The CDR3 DNA is TGTGCCTGGAGTGTCCTACAGGTAGGGCAGTTCTTC.

The chain links TRBV27 to TRBJ2-5; 8 positions match TRBD2. The CDR3 extends over 14 amino acids. V gave up 5 bases and J gave up 4 bases; unmatched junction bases: 6. CDR1 is MNHEY and CDR2 is SMNVEV in the germline V gene (reference sequence). The CDR3 nucleotides read TGTGCCAGCAGTCAGGGACTAGGGGGAGAGACCCAGTACTTC. Amino acids: CASSQGLGGETQYF.

The chain couples TRBV27 to TRBJ2-1; 9 nucleotides agree with TRBD2. CDR1 MNHEY and CDR2 SMNVEV come from the germline V gene (reference sequence). The junction had 6 bases not matched to a gene; V was cut back by 0 bases and J by 6 bases. This CDR3 has 16 amino acids. The CDR3 DNA follows: TGTGCCAGCAGTTTATCGACGGGACTAGCCTTCAATGAGCAGTTCTTC. The encoded protein is CASSLSTGLAFNEQFF.

This rearrangement joins TRBV9 to TRBJ2-7, with TRBD1 identical over 7 bases. J was trimmed by 2 bases and V by 4 bases; bases with no gene match: 6. In germline, CDR1 is SGDLS, CDR2 YYNGEE. The CDR3 loop spans 14 amino acids. CDR3 region: CASSPRQGPYEQYF. The CDR3 DNA reads TGTGCCAGCAGCCCCAGACAGGGCCCCTACGAGCAGTACTTC. Full variable domain (rest looked up from reference TRBV9 and TRBJ2-7): DSGVTQTPKHLITATGQRVTLRCSPRSGDLSVYWYQQSLDQGLQFLIQYYNGEERAKGNILERFSAQQFPDLHSELNLSSLELGDSALYFCASSPRQGPYEQYFGPGTRLTVT.

This clone was found once. This rearrangement joins TRBV28 to TRBJ2-7; 8 nucleotides agree with TRBD2. Germline V gene lookup returns CDR1 MDHEN and CDR2 SYDVKM. This CDR3 has 13 amino acids. V lost 7 bases, J lost 5 bases, and 7 bases stayed unmatched. The CDR3 reads CASTTSGFNEQYF. CDR3 DNA: TGTGCCAGCACCACTAGCGGCTTTAACGAGCAGTACTTC.

The chain couples TRBV12-3 or TRBV12-4 to TRBJ1-1; no clear D. Trimming removed 2 bases at V and 8 bases at J, with 6 bases between. The CDR3 has 11 amino acids. The CDR3 sequence: CASSLSVEAFF. The CDR3 nucleotides are TGTGCCAGCAGTTTATCGGTAGAAGCTTTCTTT.

This clone was detected only a few times. This rearrangement joins TRBV19 to TRBJ1-2; the D gene is possibly TRBD1 (5 bases). Germline V gene lookup returns CDR1 LNHDA and CDR2 SQIVND (reference sequence). This CDR3 is built from 16 residues. Trimming shortened V by 3 bases and J by 4 bases, and 18 bases separated the two germline ends. This chain's CDR3 is CASSMVPGTLSYGYTF. The DNA of the CDR3 is TGTGCCAGTAGTATGGTCCCAGGGACTTTGAGCTATGGCTACACCTTC.

The rearrangement uses TRBV28 and TRBJ2-3, with 13 bases aligning to TRBD2. Germline values: CDR1 MDHEN, CDR2 SYDVKM. Trimming at V came to 3 bases and at J to 5 bases, leaving 14 bases not matched to a gene. This CDR3 region has 19 residues. The CDR3 DNA reads TGTGCCAGCAGTTTGGACCCCGCCGGACTAGCGGGAGATGGAGATACGCAGTATTTT. Translating gives CASSLDPAGLAGDGDTQYF.

V usage is TRBV5-1 and J usage is TRBJ2-4, with TRBD1 matching 7 bases. Losses at the gene ends were 5 bases for V and 5 bases for J; bases not matched to a gene: 7. CDR3 length: 14 amino acids. Germline CDR1 and CDR2: SGHRS and YFSETQ. This CDR3 is CASSTTGSQNIQYF. DNA for the CDR3: TGCGCCAGCAGTACGACAGGGTCCCAAAACATTCAGTACTTC.

The chain combines TRBV27 with TRBJ1-5, with unresolved D. The CDR3 is 16 amino acids. The V end was cut by 6 bases, the J end by 0 bases, with 15 bases between. Germline V gives CDR1 MNHEY, CDR2 SMNVEV (reference sequence). The CDR3 spells CASRVAGDYSNQPQHF. The DNA for the CDR3 is TGTGCCAGCAGGGTGGCAGGCGACTATAGCAATCAGCCCCAGCATTTT.